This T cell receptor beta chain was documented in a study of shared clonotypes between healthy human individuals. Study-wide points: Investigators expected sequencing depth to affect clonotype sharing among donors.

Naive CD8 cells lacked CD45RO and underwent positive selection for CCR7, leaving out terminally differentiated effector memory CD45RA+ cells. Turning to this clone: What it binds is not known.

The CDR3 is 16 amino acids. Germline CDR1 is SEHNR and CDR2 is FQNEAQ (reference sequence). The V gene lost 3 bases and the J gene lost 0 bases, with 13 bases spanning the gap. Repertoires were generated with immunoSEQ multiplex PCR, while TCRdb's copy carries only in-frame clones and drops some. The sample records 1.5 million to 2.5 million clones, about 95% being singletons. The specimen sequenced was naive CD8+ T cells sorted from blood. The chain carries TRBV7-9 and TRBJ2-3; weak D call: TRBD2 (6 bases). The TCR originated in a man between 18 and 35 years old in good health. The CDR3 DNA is TGTGCCAGCAGCTTGGCTAGCGCTACTAGCACAGATACGCAGTATTTT. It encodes CASSLASATSTDTQYF.